The 19 T cell receptor beta chains listed next were all sequenced from one sample in a study of long-term antiretroviral therapy in people with HIV. The assay used was immunoSEQ (version v3.0), run at survey level. Profiling relied on immunoSEQ multiplex PCR, and the TCRdb table lists in-frame clones only, not all of them. The sample shows around 20,000 clones, about nine tenths of them seen only once. The material was unsorted PBMCs, obtained 0.2 years before starting antiretroviral therapy. All receptors derive from a young man with HIV.

The chain links TRBV6-5 to TRBJ1-1; tentative D call: TRBD1 (5 bases). V shed 0 bases and J shed 3 bases, with 14 bases lying between them. The CDR3 contains 16 residues. Per the germline V gene, CDR1 is MNHEY and CDR2 is SVGAGI. CDR3 region: CASSYSMPGGDTEAFF. CDR3 bases: TGTGCCAGCAGTTACTCGATGCCCGGGGGGGACACTGAAGCTTTCTTT.

Comments on this clone: Relative to the germline gene, one junction end is altered; a read error may explain this. The chain recombines TRBV12-5 with TRBJ2-7; TRBD2 agrees at 13 bases. The CDR3 spans 16 residues. The germline CDR1 and CDR2 sequences are LGHNT and FRNRAP. CDR3 protein: CASGLVRLLAGGLVHF. CDR3 nucleotides: TGTGCTAGTGGTTTGGTTCGTCTACTAGCGGGAGGGCTTGTGCACTTC.

The chain recombines TRBV27 with TRBJ2-7, with D uncertain. CDR3 size: 12 residues. With 5 bases removed from V and 6 bases from J, the gap between germline ends came to 11 bases. Germline CDR1 reads MNHEY; CDR2 reads SMNVEV (reference sequence). The CDR3 nucleotides are TGTGCCAGCAGTCCCCTCAATGGCGAGCAGTACTTC. This sequence encodes CASSPLNGEQYF.

This clone has only a few counts. The chain recombines TRBV6-1 with TRBJ2-1; D possibly corresponds to TRBD1 (6 bases). This CDR3 is 14 amino acids long. The V end lost 3 bases, the J end lost 6 bases, and 12 bases lay between the germline ends. Germline V gives CDR1 MNHNS, CDR2 SASEGT. DNA for the CDR3: TGTGCCAGCAGTGACTGGACAGTTTCCAATGAGCAGTTCTTC. Amino acids: CASSDWTVSNEQFF.

This clone is deemed medium-sized. The gene calls are TRBV2 and TRBJ2-5; 7 bases match TRBD2. V trimming: 3 bases; J trimming: 2 bases; junction bases outside the gene matches: 6. The CDR3 totals 15 residues. Germline CDR1 reads SNHLY; CDR2 reads FYNNEI. CDR3 sequence (DNA): TGTGCCAGCAGTGATGGTGGGGGGGGGCAAGAGACCCAGTACTTC. Amino acids: CASSDGGGGQETQYF. Full variable domain (rest looked up from reference TRBV2 and TRBJ2-5): EPEVTQTPSHQVTQMGQEVILRCVPISNHLYFYWYRQILGQKVEFLVSFYNNEISEKSEIFDDQFSVERPDGSNFTLKIRSTKLEDSAMYFCASSDGGGGQETQYFGPGTRLLVL.

This CDR3 reads CASKRTSEHGYTF. CDR3 bases: TGTGCCAGCAAACGGACCAGCGAGCATGGCTACACCTTC. This chain uses TRBV5-5 with TRBJ1-2; D remains ambiguous. The CDR3 covers 13 residues. With 6 bases removed from V and 6 bases from J, the gap between germline ends came to 15 bases. The V gene's germline CDR1 is SGHKS and CDR2 YYEKEE (reference sequence). Drawing the rest from reference TRBV5-5 and TRBJ1-2, the complete variable domain is DAGVTQSPTHLIKTRGQQVTLRCSPISGHKSVSWYQQVLGQGPQFIFQYYEKEERGRGNFPDRFSARQFPNYSSELNVNALLLGDSALYLCASKRTSEHGYTFGSGTRLTVV.

The V call is TRBV5-5, the J call TRBJ1-1; D unresolved. Germline V lookup: CDR1 SGHKS, CDR2 YYEKEE (reference sequence). The CDR3 has 13 amino acids. V was shortened by 4 bases and J by 8 bases, with 15 bases between the two germline ends. The CDR3 is CASSQVSLPEAFF. The CDR3 region has the DNA TGTGCCAGCAGCCAAGTGAGTCTGCCCGAAGCTTTCTTT.

V gene TRBV4-3 combines with J gene TRBJ1-1; 10 bases are a match to TRBD1. J lost 1 base, V lost 4 bases, and 9 bases had no gene match. Per the germline V gene, CDR1 is LGHNA and CDR2 is YSLEER. The CDR3 contains 17 residues. The DNA for the CDR3 is TGCGCCAGCAGCCGGTCGACAGGGGGCGAATGGAACACTGAAGCTTTCTTT. Translating it yields CASSRSTGGEWNTEAFF.

This chain links TRBV5-1 with TRBJ2-1; weak D call: TRBD1 (7 bases). The CDR3 length is 15 residues. V lost 7 bases and J 8 bases, leaving 22 bases between the germline ends. Looked up from germline, CDR1 is SGHRS and CDR2 is YFSETQ. CDR3 in amino acids: CASGTRSSDRDEQFF. The CDR3 DNA is TGCGCCAGCGGAACCCGGTCTAGCGACAGGGATGAGCAGTTCTTC. The full variable domain, its missing parts supplied by reference TRBV5-1 and TRBJ2-1, is KAGVTQTPRYLIKTRGQQVTLSCSPISGHRSVSWYQQTPGQGLQFLFEYFSETQRNKGNFPGRFSGRQFSNSRSEMNVSTLELGDSALYLCASGTRSSDRDEQFFGPGTRLTVL.

J is TRBJ2-5 and V is TRBV13, with 10 positions matching TRBD1. Per germline, CDR1 PRHDT and CDR2 FYEKMQ (reference sequence). J lost 1 base, V lost 4 bases, and 0 bases had no gene match. This CDR3 spans 14 amino acids. The chain's CDR3 is CASSWTGGQETQYF. In nucleotides, the CDR3 is TGTGCCAGCAGCTGGACAGGGGGCCAAGAGACCCAGTACTTC.

The gene calls are TRBV7-6 and TRBJ2-1, with TRBD1 identical over 8 bases. The CDR3 consists of 15 residues. The junction had 9 bases not matched to a gene; V was cut back by 4 bases and J by 7 bases. Per germline, CDR1 SGHVS and CDR2 FNYEAQ. CDR3 loop: CASSYSDRGSNEQFF. The CDR3 region has the DNA TGTGCCAGCAGCTACTCCGACAGGGGTTCAAATGAGCAGTTCTTC.

The rearrangement links TRBV25-1 to TRBJ1-2, with TRBD1 as a possible D gene (6 bases). This CDR3 region has 13 residues. The V and J ends lost 4 bases and 5 bases respectively, with 11 bases between them. Germline CDR1 MGHDK, CDR2 SYGVNS. CDR3 amino acids: CASSGQARYGYTF. The CDR3 nucleotides read TGTGCCAGCAGTGGACAGGCTCGGTATGGCTACACCTTC.

The rearrangement links TRBV7-2 to TRBJ1-2; D not resolved. Germline V gene data show CDR1 as SGHTA and CDR2 as FQGNSA. There are 15 residues in the CDR3. V lost 1 base and J 0 bases, leaving 9 bases between the germline ends. The CDR3 coding sequence is TGTGCCAGCAGCTTAGAAGCCATAGCTAACTATGGCTACACCTTC. Translated, it gives CASSLEAIANYGYTF.

This clone was observed once. In DNA form, the CDR3 reads TGTGCCAGCAGCGTTTTAGCGGGGGCGAACACCGGGGAGCTGTTTTTT. Protein sequence: CASSVLAGANTGELFF. The rearrangement joins TRBV9 to TRBJ2-2; TRBD2 aligns across 9 bases. There are 16 residues in the CDR3. With 2 bases clipped from V and 0 bases from J, the junction kept 2 bases outside the gene matches. Germline CDR1 is SGDLS and CDR2 is YYNGEE.

The chain has TRBV15 and TRBJ1-5, with 9 bases aligning to TRBD1. This CDR3 has 16 amino acids. Germline V gives CDR1 LNHNV, CDR2 YYDKDF (reference sequence). V shed 5 bases and J 5 bases; nucleotides not matched to a gene: 10. DNA of the CDR3: TGTGCCACCAGCGCCTCAGGCACAGGGGGCGATCAGCCCCAGCATTTT. It is translated as CATSASGTGGDQPQHF.

The J gene is TRBJ1-6, the V gene TRBV7-9, with TRBD1 as a possible D gene (5 bases). Germline CDR1 reads SEHNR; CDR2 reads FQNEAQ (reference sequence). This CDR3 is 17 amino acids long. The germline V and J ends were trimmed by 5 bases and 11 bases, with 25 bases remaining between them. DNA for the CDR3: TGTGCCAGCAGCGGACGGAGAGTAGACGGTCTGGGGCCACCCCTCCACTTT. Amino acids: CASSGRRVDGLGPPLHF.

Written as DNA, the CDR3 is TGTGCCAGCGGTTCCTCCGGGACAGGGTCCTATGGCTACACCTTC. Protein: CASGSSGTGSYGYTF. The gene calls are TRBV7-9 and TRBJ1-2; 9 nucleotides match TRBD1. This CDR3 spans 15 amino acids. Per the germline V gene, CDR1 is SEHNR and CDR2 is FQNEAQ (reference sequence). J lost 4 bases, V lost 8 bases, and 11 bases had no gene match.

The DNA of the CDR3 is TGTGCCAGCAGGTATAGCGAGGGCCAGCCCCAGCATTTT. Its translation is CASRYSEGQPQHF. The chain employs TRBV2 and TRBJ1-5; D remains ambiguous. Per the germline V gene, CDR1 is SNHLY and CDR2 is FYNNEI. The V and J ends lost 6 bases and 7 bases respectively, with 13 bases between them. The CDR3 totals 13 residues.

Comments on this clone: Within the sample, other DNA sequences also encode this same CDR3. V and J are TRBV5-6 and TRBJ1-1; TRBD1 might be the D (5 bases). Germline V CDR1 and CDR2: SGHDT, YYEEEE. The V and J ends lost 2 bases and 3 bases respectively, with 5 bases between them. The CDR3 covers 12 residues. The CDR3, as DNA: TGTGCCAGCAGCTTAGGGGACACTGAAGCTTTCTTT. This codes for CASSLGDTEAFF.